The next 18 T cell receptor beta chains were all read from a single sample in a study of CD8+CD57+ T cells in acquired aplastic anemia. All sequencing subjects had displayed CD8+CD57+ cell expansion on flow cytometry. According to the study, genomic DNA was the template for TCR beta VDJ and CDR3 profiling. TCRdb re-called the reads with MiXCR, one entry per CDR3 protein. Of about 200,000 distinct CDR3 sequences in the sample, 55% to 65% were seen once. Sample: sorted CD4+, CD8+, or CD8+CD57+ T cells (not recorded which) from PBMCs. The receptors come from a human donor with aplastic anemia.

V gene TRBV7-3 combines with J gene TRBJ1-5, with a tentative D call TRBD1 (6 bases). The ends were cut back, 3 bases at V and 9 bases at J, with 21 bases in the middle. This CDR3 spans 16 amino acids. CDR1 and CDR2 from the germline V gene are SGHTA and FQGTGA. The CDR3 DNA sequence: TGTGCCAGCAGCTTGGCAGGACAGCTCCAAGGGCTGCCCCAGCATTTT. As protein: CASSLAGQLQGLPQHF.

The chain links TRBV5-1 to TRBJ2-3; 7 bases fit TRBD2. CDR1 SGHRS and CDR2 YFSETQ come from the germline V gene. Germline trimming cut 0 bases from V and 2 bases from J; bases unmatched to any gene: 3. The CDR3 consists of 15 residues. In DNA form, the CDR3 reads TGCGCCAGCAGCTTGGGGGACTATAACACAGATACGCAGTATTTT. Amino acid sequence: CASSLGDYNTDTQYF.

The CDR3 sequence is CASSEDGREFF. CDR3 nucleotides: TGTGCCAGCAGCGAAGACGGGAGGGAGTTCTTC. The chain recombines TRBV7-9 with TRBJ2-1, with 8 bases lining up with TRBD2. Germline values: CDR1 SEHNR, CDR2 FQNEAQ (reference sequence). The junction had 5 bases not matched to a gene; V was cut back by 5 bases and J by 14 bases. This CDR3 has 11 amino acids.

CDR3 amino acids: CASSPHRVTGELFF. DNA for the CDR3: TGTGCCAGCAGCCCCCACAGGGTCACCGGGGAGCTGTTTTTT. The chain joins TRBV9 to TRBJ2-2; D may be TRBD1 (6 bases). The CDR3 runs to 14 residues. Trimming shortened V by 4 bases and J by 4 bases, and 11 bases separated the two germline ends. CDR1 and CDR2 (germline): SGDLS, YYNGEE.

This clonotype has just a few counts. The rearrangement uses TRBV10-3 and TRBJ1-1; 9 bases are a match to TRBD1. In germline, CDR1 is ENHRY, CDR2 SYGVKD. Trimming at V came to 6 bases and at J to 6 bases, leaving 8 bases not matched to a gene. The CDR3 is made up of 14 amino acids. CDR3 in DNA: TGTGCCATCAGCCCCGGGACAGGGCTGTCTGAAGCTTTCTTT. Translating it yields CAISPGTGLSEAFF.

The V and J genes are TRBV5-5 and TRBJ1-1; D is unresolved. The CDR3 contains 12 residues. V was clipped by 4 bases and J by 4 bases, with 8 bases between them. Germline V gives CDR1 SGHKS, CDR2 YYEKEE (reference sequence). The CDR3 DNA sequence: TGTGCCAGCAGCCGCTCTCGCACTGAAGCTTTCTTT. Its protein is CASSRSRTEAFF. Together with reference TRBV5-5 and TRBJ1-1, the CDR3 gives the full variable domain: DAGVTQSPTHLIKTRGQQVTLRCSPISGHKSVSWYQQVLGQGPQFIFQYYEKEERGRGNFPDRFSARQFPNYSSELNVNALLLGDSALYLCASSRSRTEAFFGQGTRLTVV.

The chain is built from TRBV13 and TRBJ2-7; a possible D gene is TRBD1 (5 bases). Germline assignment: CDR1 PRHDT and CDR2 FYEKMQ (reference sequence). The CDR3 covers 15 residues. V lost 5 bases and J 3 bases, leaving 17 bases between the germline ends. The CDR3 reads CASSKRNRLDYEQYF. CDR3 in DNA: TGTGCCAGCAGCAAGAGGAACAGGCTTGACTACGAGCAGTACTTC.

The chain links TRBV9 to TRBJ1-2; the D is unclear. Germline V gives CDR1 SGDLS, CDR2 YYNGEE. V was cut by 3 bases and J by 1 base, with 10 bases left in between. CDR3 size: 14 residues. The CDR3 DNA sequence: TGTGCCAGCAGCGCCCGGGCCAATAACTATGGCTACACCTTC. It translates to CASSARANNYGYTF.

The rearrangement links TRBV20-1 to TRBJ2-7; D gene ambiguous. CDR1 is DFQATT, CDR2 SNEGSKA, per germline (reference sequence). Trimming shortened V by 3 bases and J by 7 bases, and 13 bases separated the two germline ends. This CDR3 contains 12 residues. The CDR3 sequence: CSASPGTAEQYF. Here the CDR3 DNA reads TGCAGTGCTAGCCCCGGAACCGCTGAGCAGTACTTC.

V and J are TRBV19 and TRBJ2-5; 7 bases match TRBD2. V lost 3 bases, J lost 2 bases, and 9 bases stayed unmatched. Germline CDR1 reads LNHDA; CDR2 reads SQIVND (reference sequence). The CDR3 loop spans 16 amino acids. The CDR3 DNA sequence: TGTGCCAGTAGTATTTATTCGGCGGGAGCACAAGAGACCCAGTACTTC. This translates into CASSIYSAGAQETQYF.

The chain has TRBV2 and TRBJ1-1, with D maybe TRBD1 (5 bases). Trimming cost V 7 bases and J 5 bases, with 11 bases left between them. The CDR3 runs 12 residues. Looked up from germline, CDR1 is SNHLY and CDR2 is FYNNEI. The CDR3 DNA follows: TGTGCCAGCATAGGGGCGGGAACTGAAGCTTTCTTT. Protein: CASIGAGTEAFF. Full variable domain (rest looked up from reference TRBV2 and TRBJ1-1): EPEVTQTPSHQVTQMGQEVILRCVPISNHLYFYWYRQILGQKVEFLVSFYNNEISEKSEIFDDQFSVERPDGSNFTLKIRSTKLEDSAMYFCASIGAGTEAFFGQGTRLTVV.

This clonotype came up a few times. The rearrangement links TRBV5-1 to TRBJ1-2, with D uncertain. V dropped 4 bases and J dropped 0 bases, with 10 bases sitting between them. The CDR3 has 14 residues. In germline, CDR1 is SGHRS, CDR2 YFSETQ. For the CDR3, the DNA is TGCGCCAGCAGCAAGGACGGAGCTAACTATGGCTACACCTTC. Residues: CASSKDGANYGYTF.

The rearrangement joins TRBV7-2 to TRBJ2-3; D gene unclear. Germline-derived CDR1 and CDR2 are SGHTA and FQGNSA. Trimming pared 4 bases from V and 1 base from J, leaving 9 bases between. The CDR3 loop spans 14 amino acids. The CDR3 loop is CASSSRLGTDTQYF. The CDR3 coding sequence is TGTGCCAGCAGCTCACGATTAGGCACAGATACGCAGTATTTT.

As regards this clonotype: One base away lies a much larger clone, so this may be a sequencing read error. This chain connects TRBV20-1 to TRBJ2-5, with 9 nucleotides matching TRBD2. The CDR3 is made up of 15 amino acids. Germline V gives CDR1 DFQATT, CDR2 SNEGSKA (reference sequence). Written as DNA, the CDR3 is TGCAGTGCTCGAGATGTCGCGGGGGGGAGGGAGACCCAGCACTTC. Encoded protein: CSARDVAGGRETQHF.

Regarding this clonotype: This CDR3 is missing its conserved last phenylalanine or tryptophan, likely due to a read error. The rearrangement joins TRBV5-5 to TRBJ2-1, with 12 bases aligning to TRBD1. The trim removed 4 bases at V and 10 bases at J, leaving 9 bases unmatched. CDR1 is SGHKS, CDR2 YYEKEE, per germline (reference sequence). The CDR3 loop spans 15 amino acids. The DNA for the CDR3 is TGTGCCAGCAGCCAAGAGGGACAGGGGGCCAACGAGCAGTTCTAC. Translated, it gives CASSQEGQGANEQFY.

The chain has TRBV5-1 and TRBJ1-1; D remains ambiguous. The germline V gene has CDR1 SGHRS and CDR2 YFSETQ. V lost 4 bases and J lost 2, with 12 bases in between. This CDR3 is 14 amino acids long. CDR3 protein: CASSTYTGNTEAFF. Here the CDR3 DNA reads TGCGCCAGCAGCACCTACACGGGAAACACTGAAGCTTTCTTT.

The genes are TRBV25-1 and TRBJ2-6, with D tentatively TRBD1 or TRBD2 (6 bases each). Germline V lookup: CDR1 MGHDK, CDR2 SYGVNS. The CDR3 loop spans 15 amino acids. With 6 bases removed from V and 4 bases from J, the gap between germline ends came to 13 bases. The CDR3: CASSLSGGGANVLTF. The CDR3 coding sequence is TGTGCCAGCAGCTTGTCCGGGGGCGGGGCCAACGTCCTGACTTTC.

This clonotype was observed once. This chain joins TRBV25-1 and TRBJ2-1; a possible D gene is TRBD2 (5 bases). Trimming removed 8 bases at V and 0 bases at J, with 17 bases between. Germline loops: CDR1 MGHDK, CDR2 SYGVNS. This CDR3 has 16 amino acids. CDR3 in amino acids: CASLSEGKGSYNEQFF. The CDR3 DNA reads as TGTGCCAGCTTAAGCGAGGGAAAGGGCTCCTACAATGAGCAGTTCTTC.